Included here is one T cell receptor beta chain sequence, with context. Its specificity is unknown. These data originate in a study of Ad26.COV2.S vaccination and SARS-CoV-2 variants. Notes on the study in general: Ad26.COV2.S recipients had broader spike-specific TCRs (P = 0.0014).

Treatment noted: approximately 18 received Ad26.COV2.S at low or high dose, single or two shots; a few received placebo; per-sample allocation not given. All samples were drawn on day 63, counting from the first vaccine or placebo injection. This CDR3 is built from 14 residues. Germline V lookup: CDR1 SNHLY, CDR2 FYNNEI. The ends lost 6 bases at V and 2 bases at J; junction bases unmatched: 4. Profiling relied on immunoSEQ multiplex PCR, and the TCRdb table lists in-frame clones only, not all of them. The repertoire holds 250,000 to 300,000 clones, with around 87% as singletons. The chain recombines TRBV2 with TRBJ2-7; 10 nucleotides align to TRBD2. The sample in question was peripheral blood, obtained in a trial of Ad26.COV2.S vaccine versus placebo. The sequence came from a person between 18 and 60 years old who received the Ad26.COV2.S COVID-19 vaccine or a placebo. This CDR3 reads CASRLTSGPYEQYF. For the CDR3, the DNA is TGTGCCAGCAGATTGACTAGCGGGCCCTACGAGCAGTACTTC.